This T cell receptor beta chain was retrieved from a study of OX40 agonist ivuxolimab in advanced cancers. The CDR3 is made up of 12 amino acids. Per the germline V gene, CDR1 is SQVTM and CDR2 is ANQGSEA. The ends were cut back, 4 bases at V and 4 bases at J, with 10 bases in the middle. Points from the study as a whole: With doses of 0.1-3.0 mg/kg, partial responders showed among the lowest clonal expansion.

Libraries were prepared by immunoSEQ multiplex PCR; TCRdb keeps only in-frame clonotypes and omits some of them. The sample has about 62,000 clones, 79% seen once. With regard to this clone: Its antigen is undetermined.

This rearrangement joins TRBV29-1 to TRBJ1-2; no reliable D call. The sample in question was CD4+ or CD8+ T cells sorted from blood, obtained in a trial of the OX40 agonist ivuxolimab. The sequence came from an adult with an advanced solid tumor such as melanoma, head and neck, liver or kidney cancer. CDR3: CSVVSDRYGYTF. The CDR3 DNA reads as TGCAGCGTTGTTTCGGACCGCTATGGCTACACCTTC.